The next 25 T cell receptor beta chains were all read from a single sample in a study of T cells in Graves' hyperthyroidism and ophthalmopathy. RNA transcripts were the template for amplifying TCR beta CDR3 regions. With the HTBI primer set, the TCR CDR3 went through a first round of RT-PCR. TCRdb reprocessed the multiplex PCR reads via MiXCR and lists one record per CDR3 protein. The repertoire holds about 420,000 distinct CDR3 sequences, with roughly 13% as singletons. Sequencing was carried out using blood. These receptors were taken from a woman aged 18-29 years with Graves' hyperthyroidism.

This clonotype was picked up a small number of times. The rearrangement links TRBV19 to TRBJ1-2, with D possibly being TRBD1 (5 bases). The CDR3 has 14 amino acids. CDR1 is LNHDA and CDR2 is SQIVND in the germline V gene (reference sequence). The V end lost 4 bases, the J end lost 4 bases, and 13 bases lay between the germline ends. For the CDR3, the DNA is TGTGCCAGTAGTACCGGTGGGGGAGGCTATGGCTACACCTTC. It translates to CASSTGGGGYGYTF. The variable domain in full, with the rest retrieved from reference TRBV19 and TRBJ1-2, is DGGITQSPKYLFRKEGQNVTLSCEQNLNHDAMYWYRQDPGQGLRLIYYSQIVNDFQKGDIAEGYSVSREKKESFPLTVTSAQKNPTAFYLCASSTGGGGYGYTFGSGTRLTVV.

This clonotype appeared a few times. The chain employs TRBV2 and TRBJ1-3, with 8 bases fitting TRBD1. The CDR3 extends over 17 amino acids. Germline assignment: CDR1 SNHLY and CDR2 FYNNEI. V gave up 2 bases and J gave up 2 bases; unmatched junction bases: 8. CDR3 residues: CASSERDRRFTGNTIYF. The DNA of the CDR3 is TGTGCCAGCAGTGAACGGGACAGGAGGTTCACTGGAAACACCATATATTTT.

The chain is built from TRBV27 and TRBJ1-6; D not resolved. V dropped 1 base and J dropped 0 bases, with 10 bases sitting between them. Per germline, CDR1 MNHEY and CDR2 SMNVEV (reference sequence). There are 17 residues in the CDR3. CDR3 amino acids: CASSLYGESSYNSPLHF. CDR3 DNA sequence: TGTGCCAGCAGTTTATACGGAGAGAGCTCCTATAATTCACCCCTCCACTTT.

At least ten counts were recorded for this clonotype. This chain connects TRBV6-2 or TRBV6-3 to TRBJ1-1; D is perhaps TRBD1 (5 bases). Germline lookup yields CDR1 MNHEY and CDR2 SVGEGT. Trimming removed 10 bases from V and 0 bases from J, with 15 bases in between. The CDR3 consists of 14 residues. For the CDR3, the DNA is TGTGCCACCGGTCGCGGGGCCCTGAACACTGAAGCTTTCTTT. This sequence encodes CATGRGALNTEAFF.

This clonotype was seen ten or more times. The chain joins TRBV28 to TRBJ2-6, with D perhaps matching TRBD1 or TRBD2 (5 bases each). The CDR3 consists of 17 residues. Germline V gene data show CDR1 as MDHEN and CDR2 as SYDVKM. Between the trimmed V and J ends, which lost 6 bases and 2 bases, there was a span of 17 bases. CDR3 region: CASRTYGGLAGANVLTF. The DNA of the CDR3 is TGTGCCAGCAGGACCTATGGGGGTTTGGCTGGGGCCAACGTCCTGACTTTC.

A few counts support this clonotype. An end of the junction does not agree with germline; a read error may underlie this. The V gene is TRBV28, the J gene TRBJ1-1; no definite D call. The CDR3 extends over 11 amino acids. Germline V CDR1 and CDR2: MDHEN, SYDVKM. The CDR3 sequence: CASSLTKEALF. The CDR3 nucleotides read TGTGCCAGCAGTTTAACAAAAGAAGCTCTCTTT.

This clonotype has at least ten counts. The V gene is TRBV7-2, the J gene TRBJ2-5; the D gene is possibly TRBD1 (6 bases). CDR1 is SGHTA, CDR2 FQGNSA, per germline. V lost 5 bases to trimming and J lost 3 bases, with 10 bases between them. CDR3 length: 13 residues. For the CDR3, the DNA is TGTGCCAGCAGCCTCCGGGACAAAGAGACCCAGTACTTC. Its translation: CASSLRDKETQYF. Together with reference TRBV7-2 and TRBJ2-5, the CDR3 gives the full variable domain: GAGVSQSPSNKVTEKGKDVELRCDPISGHTALYWYRQSLGQGLEFLIYFQGNSAPDKSGLPSDRFSAERTGGSVSTLTIQRTQQEDSAVYLCASSLRDKETQYFGPGTRLLVL.

The CDR3 loop reads CSASTSGFTDTQYF. DNA of the CDR3: TGCAGTGCTAGTACTAGCGGGTTCACAGATACGCAGTATTTT. The chain carries TRBV20-1 and TRBJ2-3; TRBD2 aligns across 9 bases. Germline CDR1 reads DFQATT; CDR2 reads SNEGSKA (reference sequence). CDR3 length: 14 residues. The junction had 3 bases not matched to a gene; V was cut back by 3 bases and J by 2 bases.

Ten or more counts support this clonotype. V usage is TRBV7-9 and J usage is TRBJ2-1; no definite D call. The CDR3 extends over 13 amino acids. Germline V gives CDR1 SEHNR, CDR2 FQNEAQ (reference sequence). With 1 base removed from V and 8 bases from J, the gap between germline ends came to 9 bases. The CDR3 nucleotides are TGTGCCAGCAGCTTAGTTCGGAGAGATGAGCAGTTCTTC. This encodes CASSLVRRDEQFF.

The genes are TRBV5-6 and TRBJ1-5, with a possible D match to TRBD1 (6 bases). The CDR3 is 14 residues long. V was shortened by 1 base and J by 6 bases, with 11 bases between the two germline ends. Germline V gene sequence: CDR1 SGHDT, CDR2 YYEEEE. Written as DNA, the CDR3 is TGTGCCAGCAGCTTGTCAGGGGTGATTCAGCCCCAGCATTTT. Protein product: CASSLSGVIQPQHF. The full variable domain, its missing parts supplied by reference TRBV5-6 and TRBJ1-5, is DAGVTQSPTHLIKTRGQQVTLRCSPKSGHDTVSWYQQALGQGPQFIFQYYEEEERQRGNFPDRFSGHQFPNYSSELNVNALLLGDSALYLCASSLSGVIQPQHFGDGTRLSIL.

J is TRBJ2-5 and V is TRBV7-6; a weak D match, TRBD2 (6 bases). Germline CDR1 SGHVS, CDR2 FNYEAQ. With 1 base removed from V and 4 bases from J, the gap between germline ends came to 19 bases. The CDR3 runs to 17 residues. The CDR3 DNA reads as TGTGCCAGCAGCTTAGTTGGCGATGGCGGGATTGGAGAGACCCAGTACTTC. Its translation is CASSLVGDGGIGETQYF.

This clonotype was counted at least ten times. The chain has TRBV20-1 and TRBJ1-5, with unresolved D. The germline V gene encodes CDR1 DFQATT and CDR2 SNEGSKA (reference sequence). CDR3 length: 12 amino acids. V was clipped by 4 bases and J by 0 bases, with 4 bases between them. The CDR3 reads CSAIDSNQPQHF. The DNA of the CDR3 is TGCAGTGCTATAGATAGCAATCAGCCCCAGCATTTT.

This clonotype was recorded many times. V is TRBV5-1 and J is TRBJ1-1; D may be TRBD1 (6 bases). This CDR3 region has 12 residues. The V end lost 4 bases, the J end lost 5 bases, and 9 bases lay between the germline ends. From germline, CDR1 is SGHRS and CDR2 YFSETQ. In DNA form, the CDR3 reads TGCGCCAGCAGCACTACAGGGACTGAAGCTTTCTTT. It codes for CASSTTGTEAFF. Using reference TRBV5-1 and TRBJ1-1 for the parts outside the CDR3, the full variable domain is KAGVTQTPRYLIKTRGQQVTLSCSPISGHRSVSWYQQTPGQGLQFLFEYFSETQRNKGNFPGRFSGRQFSNSRSEMNVSTLELGDSALYLCASSTTGTEAFFGQGTRLTVV.

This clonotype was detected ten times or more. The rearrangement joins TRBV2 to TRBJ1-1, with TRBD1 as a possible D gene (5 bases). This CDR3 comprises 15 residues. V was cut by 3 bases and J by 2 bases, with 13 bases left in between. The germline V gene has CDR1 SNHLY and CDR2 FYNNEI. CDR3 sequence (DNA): TGTGCCAGCAGTGAGAGACAGATACCTAACACTGAAGCTTTCTTT. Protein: CASSERQIPNTEAFF.

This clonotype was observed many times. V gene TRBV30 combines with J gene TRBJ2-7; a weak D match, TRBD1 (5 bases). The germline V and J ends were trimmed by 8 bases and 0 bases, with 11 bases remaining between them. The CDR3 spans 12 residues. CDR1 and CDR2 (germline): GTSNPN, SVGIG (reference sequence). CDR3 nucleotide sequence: TGTGCCGTCACGACAGACTCCTACGAGCAGTACTTC. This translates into CAVTTDSYEQYF. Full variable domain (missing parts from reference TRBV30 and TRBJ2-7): SQTIHQWPATLVQPVGSPLSLECTVEGTSNPNLYWYRQAAGRGLQLLFYSVGIGQISSEVPQNLSASRPQDRQFILSSKKLLLSDSGFYLCAVTTDSYEQYFGPGTRLTVT.

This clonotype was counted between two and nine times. For the CDR3, the DNA is TGCGCCAGCAGCCAAAGCCTAGCGGGAGCAGGGGAGCAGTTCTTC. It specifies CASSQSLAGAGEQFF. This chain uses TRBV4-3 with TRBJ2-1; 10 bases are shared with TRBD2. In germline, CDR1 is LGHNA, CDR2 YSLEER. J gave up 10 bases and V 2 bases, and 8 bases lay outside the gene matches. This CDR3 is 15 amino acids long.

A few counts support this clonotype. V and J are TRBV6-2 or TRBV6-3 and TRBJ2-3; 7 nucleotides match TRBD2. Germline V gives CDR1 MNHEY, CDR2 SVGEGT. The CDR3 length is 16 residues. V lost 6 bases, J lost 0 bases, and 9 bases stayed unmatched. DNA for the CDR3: TGTGCCAGCAGCTACGGCGGGGGAGACAGCACAGATACGCAGTATTTT. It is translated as CASSYGGGDSTDTQYF.

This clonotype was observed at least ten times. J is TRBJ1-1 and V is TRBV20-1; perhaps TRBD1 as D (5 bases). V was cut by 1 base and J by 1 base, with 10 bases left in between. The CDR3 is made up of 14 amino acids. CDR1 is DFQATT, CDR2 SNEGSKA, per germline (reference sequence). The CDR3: CSARGGFGNTEAFF. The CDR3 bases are TGCAGTGCTAGAGGGGGCTTCGGGAACACTGAAGCTTTCTTT.

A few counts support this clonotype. This CDR3 reads CASSRGGAGGSYEQYF. In nucleotides, the CDR3 is TGCGCCAGCAGCCGGGGGGGTGCGGGAGGATCCTACGAGCAGTACTTC. The chain couples TRBV5-1 to TRBJ2-7; 8 nucleotides match TRBD2. From germline, CDR1 is SGHRS and CDR2 YFSETQ. The CDR3 loop spans 16 amino acids. Losses at the gene ends were 4 bases for V and 1 base for J; bases not matched to a gene: 10.

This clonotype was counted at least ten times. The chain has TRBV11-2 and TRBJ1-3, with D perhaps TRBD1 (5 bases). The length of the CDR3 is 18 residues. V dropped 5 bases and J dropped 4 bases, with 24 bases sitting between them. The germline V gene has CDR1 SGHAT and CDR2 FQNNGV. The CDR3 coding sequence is TGTGCCAGCAGCAAACACCCGGACAACGATTTGAGGGGAAACACCATATATTTT. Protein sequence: CASSKHPDNDLRGNTIYF.

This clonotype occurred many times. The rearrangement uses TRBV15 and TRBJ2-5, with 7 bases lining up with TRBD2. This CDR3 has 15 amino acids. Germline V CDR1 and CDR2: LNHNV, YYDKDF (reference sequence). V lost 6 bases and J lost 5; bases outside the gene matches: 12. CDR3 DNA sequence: TGTGCCACCAGGGAAAGTCGCGGGAGTGGCGAGACCCAGTACTTC. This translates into CATRESRGSGETQYF.

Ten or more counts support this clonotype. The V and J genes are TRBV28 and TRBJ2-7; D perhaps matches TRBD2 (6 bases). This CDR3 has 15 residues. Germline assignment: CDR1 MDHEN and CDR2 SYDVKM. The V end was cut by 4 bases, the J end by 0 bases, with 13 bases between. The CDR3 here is CASSSGSLSSYEQYF. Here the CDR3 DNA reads TGTGCCAGCAGTTCCGGGAGCTTGTCCTCCTACGAGCAGTACTTC.

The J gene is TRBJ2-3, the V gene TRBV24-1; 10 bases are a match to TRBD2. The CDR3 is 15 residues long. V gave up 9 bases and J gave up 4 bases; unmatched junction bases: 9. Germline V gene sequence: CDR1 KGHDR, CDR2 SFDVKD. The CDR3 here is CATDGASGSPDTQYF. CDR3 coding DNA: TGTGCCACCGACGGGGCTAGCGGGAGCCCAGATACGCAGTATTTT.

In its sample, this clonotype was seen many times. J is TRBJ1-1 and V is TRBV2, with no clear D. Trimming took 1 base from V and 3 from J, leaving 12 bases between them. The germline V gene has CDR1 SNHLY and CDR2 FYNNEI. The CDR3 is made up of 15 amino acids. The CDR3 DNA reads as TGTGCCAGCAGTGAAGGGCCGGTAGGGCACACTGAAGCTTTCTTT. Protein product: CASSEGPVGHTEAFF.

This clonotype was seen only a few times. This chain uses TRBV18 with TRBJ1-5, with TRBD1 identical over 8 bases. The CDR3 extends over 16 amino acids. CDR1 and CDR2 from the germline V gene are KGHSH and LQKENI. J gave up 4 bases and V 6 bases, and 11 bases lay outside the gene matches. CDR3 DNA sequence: TGTGCCAGCTCCCAAGGAGGAACAGGGGGAAATCAGCCCCAGCATTTT. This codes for CASSQGGTGGNQPQHF.